This entry lists 22 T cell receptor beta chains sequenced from one sample in a study of blood T cell repertoires in COVID-19 (TCRdb year 2020). The library relied on the immunoSEQ multiplex PCR assay. Not all clones reach the TCRdb copy of this immuneACCESS table, which keeps in-frame sequences only. Checked studies attribute under half of the gap to unresolved V genes and leave the rest unexplained. The sample table records a few hundred thousand clones; around 90% of these occur just once. The ten top clones hold about 9.3% of the sample. Material: PBMCs or T cells enriched from blood (not recorded which). The receptors come from a man aged 18 to 35 with acute COVID-19.

The chain is built from TRBV7-8 and TRBJ1-1; TRBD1 is a possible D gene (5 bases). Trimming removed 5 bases from V and 1 base from J, with 11 bases in between. Germline CDR1 reads SGHVS; CDR2 reads FQNEAQ. The CDR3 is 14 amino acids. The CDR3 sequence is CASSAHQGNTEAFF. CDR3 in DNA: TGTGCCAGCAGCGCTCACCAGGGGAACACTGAAGCTTTCTTT.

This clone showed up just a few times. The chain uses TRBV5-1 and TRBJ1-4; possibly TRBD1 for D (6 bases). The CDR3 has 13 residues. Germline lookup yields CDR1 SGHRS and CDR2 YFSETQ. Trimming took 7 bases from V and 7 from J, leaving 14 bases between them. The CDR3 DNA sequence: TGCGCCAGCGCTCGGGACATTGGTGAAAAACTGTTTTTT. Protein sequence: CASARDIGEKLFF.

This clone was seen only once. The J gene is TRBJ2-7, the V gene TRBV27, with 11 bases identical to TRBD2. CDR3 length equals 16 residues. Looked up from germline, CDR1 is MNHEY and CDR2 is SMNVEV (reference sequence). V shed 7 bases, J shed 7 bases, and the junction held 15 bases outside the gene matches. The CDR3 DNA is TGTGCCAGCACCCCTCTGAGACTAGCGGGATCTGGGGAGCAGTACTTC. Protein product: CASTPLRLAGSGEQYF.

This clone appeared a single time. This sequence joins TRBV10-1 and TRBJ2-1, with 14 bases lining up with TRBD2. J gave up 5 bases and V 6 bases, and 0 bases lay outside the gene matches. This CDR3 has 14 residues. The V gene's germline CDR1 is WNHNN and CDR2 SYGVQD (reference sequence). The CDR3 loop is CASRTSGRDNEQFF. In nucleotides, the CDR3 is TGCGCCAGCAGGACTAGCGGGAGGGACAATGAGCAGTTCTTC.

V usage is TRBV28 and J usage is TRBJ2-1, with 15 bases lining up with TRBD2. CDR3 size: 15 residues. V dropped 6 bases and J dropped 8; count of bases not matched to a gene: 5. Germline CDR1 is MDHEN and CDR2 is SYDVKM. CDR3 sequence: CASRLGLAGGDEQFF. For the CDR3, the DNA is TGTGCCAGCAGACTCGGACTAGCGGGGGGGGATGAGCAGTTCTTC.

The genes are TRBV11-2 and TRBJ2-5; 8 positions agree with TRBD1. The CDR3 spans 15 residues. J gave up 2 bases and V 4 bases, and 6 bases lay outside the gene matches. CDR1 is SGHAT and CDR2 is FQNNGV in the germline V gene. DNA of the CDR3: TGTGCCAGCAGCTCCCCACAGGGGGGTCAAGAGACCCAGTACTTC. Protein: CASSSPQGGQETQYF.

The chain joins TRBV7-9 to TRBJ2-7; tentative D call: TRBD1 (6 bases). Germline lookup yields CDR1 SEHNR and CDR2 FQNEAQ (reference sequence). The length of the CDR3 is 13 residues. The germline V and J ends were trimmed by 2 bases and 7 bases, with 12 bases remaining between them. The CDR3, as DNA: TGTGCCAGCAGCTTACAGGGGTTGAGGGAGCAGTACTTC. It specifies CASSLQGLREQYF.

There are a few counts of this clone. V gene TRBV30 combines with J gene TRBJ2-2; TRBD1 aligns across 9 bases. The CDR3 extends over 15 amino acids. The V gene's germline CDR1 is GTSNPN and CDR2 SVGIG (reference sequence). Trimming removed 1 base from V and 4 bases from J; junction bases left unmatched: 4. The CDR3 is CAWSEGQGFTGELFF. DNA for the CDR3: TGTGCCTGGAGTGAAGGACAGGGGTTCACCGGGGAGCTGTTTTTT.

V is TRBV19 and J is TRBJ2-1; 8 positions match TRBD2. The CDR3 has 20 residues. The germline gives CDR1 LNHDA, CDR2 SQIVND (reference sequence). V lost 3 bases and J lost 0; bases outside the gene matches: 16. This CDR3 reads CASSIGTGTSPSSSYNEQFF. The CDR3 bases are TGTGCCAGTAGTATCGGAACCGGGACTAGTCCCTCTAGCTCCTACAATGAGCAGTTCTTC. Filled out from reference TRBV19 and TRBJ2-1, the complete variable domain reads DGGITQSPKYLFRKEGQNVTLSCEQNLNHDAMYWYRQDPGQGLRLIYYSQIVNDFQKGDIAEGYSVSREKKESFPLTVTSAQKNPTAFYLCASSIGTGTSPSSSYNEQFFGPGTRLTVL.

The V gene is TRBV6-5, the J gene TRBJ1-2; 9 bases fit TRBD1. The CDR3 loop spans 14 amino acids. Germline V CDR1 and CDR2: MNHEY, SVGAGI. With V trimmed by 6 bases and J by 3 bases, 5 bases remained unmatched. CDR3 in amino acids: CASRKGQGHYGYTF. CDR3 sequence (DNA): TGTGCCAGCAGGAAGGGACAGGGCCACTATGGCTACACCTTC.

The chain couples TRBV30 to TRBJ2-1, with TRBD1 matching over 10 bases. CDR1 is GTSNPN and CDR2 is SVGIG in the germline V gene (reference sequence). V lost 8 bases, J lost 10 bases, and 11 bases stayed unmatched. This CDR3 is built from 13 residues. In DNA form, the CDR3 reads TGTGCCGGAGTCGGGGACAGGGGTCACGAGCAGTTCTTC. Translation gives CAGVGDRGHEQFF.

The CDR3 spells CASSRDRKGVNTIYF. The CDR3 DNA reads as TGCGCCAGCAGTCGGGACAGGAAGGGTGTAAACACCATATATTTT. This chain links TRBV23-1 with TRBJ1-3; 8 nucleotides match TRBD1. TRBV23-1 is identified as an open reading frame with a role that is uncertain. The junction had 8 bases not matched to a gene; V was cut back by 4 bases and J by 6 bases. The CDR3 loop spans 15 amino acids.

This chain connects TRBV7-2 to TRBJ2-7, with TRBD2 matching 10 bases. This CDR3 has 16 residues. J lost 4 bases, V lost 1 base, and 7 bases had no gene match. Germline loops: CDR1 SGHTA, CDR2 FQGNSA. The CDR3 loop is CASSLGLASGGYEQYF. The CDR3 bases are TGTGCCAGCAGCTTAGGTCTGGCTAGCGGGGGTTACGAGCAGTACTTC.

The chain has TRBV28 and TRBJ1-4; TRBD1 might be the D (5 bases). Looked up from germline, CDR1 is MDHEN and CDR2 is SYDVKM. The V end lost 8 bases, the J end lost 3 bases, and 13 bases lay between the germline ends. This CDR3 region has 14 residues. The CDR3 DNA is TGTGCCAGCGGCGACAGCTCGCCTAATGAAAAACTGTTTTTT. Its protein is CASGDSSPNEKLFF.

V gene TRBV12-3 or TRBV12-4 combines with J gene TRBJ2-7; D unclear. V lost 6 bases and J lost 3, with 9 bases in between. The CDR3 contains 12 residues. The CDR3 reads CASSPVRYEQYF. DNA of the CDR3: TGTGCCAGCAGCCCAGTCCGCTACGAGCAGTACTTC.

DNA for the CDR3: TGCGCCAGCAGCTCCACCACAGGGGGAGACCTAGCCAAAAACATTCAGTACTTC. Encoded protein: CASSSTTGGDLAKNIQYF. The chain has TRBV5-1 and TRBJ2-4; TRBD1 matches at 8 bases. Trimming took 3 bases from V and 0 from J; bases not matched to a gene: 11. The CDR3 length is 18 residues. Germline CDR1 and CDR2: SGHRS and YFSETQ.

The J gene is TRBJ1-3, the V gene TRBV5-1; a weak D match, TRBD1 (5 bases). The length of the CDR3 is 12 residues. Germline-derived CDR1 and CDR2 are SGHRS and YFSETQ. V was trimmed by 7 bases and J by 10 bases, leaving 15 bases between them. The CDR3 protein is CASGGSPGTIYF. Here the CDR3 DNA reads TGCGCCAGCGGGGGGTCCCCGGGGACCATATATTTT. The whole variable domain, remainder taken from reference TRBV5-1 and TRBJ1-3, is KAGVTQTPRYLIKTRGQQVTLSCSPISGHRSVSWYQQTPGQGLQFLFEYFSETQRNKGNFPGRFSGRQFSNSRSEMNVSTLELGDSALYLCASGGSPGTIYFGEGSWLTVV.

The CDR3 region is CASSVGQGLQETQYF. CDR3 in DNA: TGTGCCAGCAGCGTGGGACAGGGTCTCCAAGAGACCCAGTACTTC. This chain uses TRBV9 with TRBJ2-5, with TRBD1 matching 9 bases. The germline V gene encodes CDR1 SGDLS and CDR2 YYNGEE. The CDR3 is 15 amino acids. J was trimmed by 1 base and V by 2 bases; bases with no gene match: 3.

This clone appeared a single time. In DNA, the CDR3 is TGTGCCAGCAGTTTAAGTTTGGGACTTCTAGCACCCTCGGGGGCCAACGTCCTGACTTTC. Protein: CASSLSLGLLAPSGANVLTF. The rearrangement joins TRBV28 to TRBJ2-6, with D possibly being TRBD2 (6 bases). The CDR3 is made up of 20 amino acids. Trimming pared 2 bases from V and 4 bases from J, leaving 24 bases between. Germline CDR1 reads MDHEN; CDR2 reads SYDVKM.

This clone was recorded at least ten times. The rearrangement links TRBV2 to TRBJ2-2; TRBD2 matches at 11 bases. The CDR3 is made up of 16 amino acids. Per the germline V gene, CDR1 is SNHLY and CDR2 is FYNNEI. Germline trimming cut 3 bases from V and 5 bases from J; bases unmatched to any gene: 5. The CDR3 nucleotides are TGTGCCAGCAGTGAGAGTAGCGGGAGGGTAACCGGGGAGCTGTTTTTT. Protein product: CASSESSGRVTGELFF.

The chain recombines TRBV5-6 with TRBJ2-7, with D tentatively TRBD2 (5 bases). The CDR3 totals 14 residues. CDR1 and CDR2 (germline): SGHDT, YYEEEE. V was pared by 1 base and J by 2 bases, with 10 bases between. The CDR3, as DNA: TGTGCCAGCAGCTTGAGAGGGTCCCCCTACGAGCAGTACTTC. This encodes CASSLRGSPYEQYF.

This rearrangement joins TRBV6-5 to TRBJ2-3, with D uncertain. V was pared by 0 bases and J by 5 bases, with 9 bases between. Germline-derived CDR1 and CDR2 are MNHEY and SVGAGI. The CDR3 is made up of 14 amino acids. The CDR3 DNA reads TGTGCCAGCAGTTACTCGAATACGGGAGATACGCAGTATTTT. It yields the protein CASSYSNTGDTQYF.